This is a list of T cell receptor beta chains from one sample in a study of cytomegalovirus exposure and HLA in healthy donors. Measured with immunoSEQ multiplex PCR; TCRdb has only the in-frame clones, and not every one. The table shows about 190,000 clones, with 87% occurring only once. The sequencing sample was made of PBMCs. The receptor set was obtained from a man aged 25 to 40 in good health and CMV-seronegative. CDR3s include the opening cysteine and the closing phenylalanine or tryptophan. The D gene is left open where the match is weak. Some rows have no size entry. The others give once, few or many, or a class for an expanded clone.

V: TRBV5-4
D: .
size: few
J: TRBJ2-7
CDR3: CASSLAGGVKSYEQYF
DNA: TGTGCCAGCAGCTTGGCCGGCGGGGTCAAATCCTACGAGCAGTACTTC

V: TRBV20-1
D: .
size: .
J: TRBJ2-1
CDR3: CSARPRIEQFF
DNA: TGCAGTGCTAGACCTAGAATTGAGCAGTTCTTC

V: TRBV4-1
D: .
size: .
J: TRBJ2-5
CDR3: CASSQGPTETQYF
DNA: TGCGCCAGCAGCCAAGGGCCCACAGAGACCCAGTACTTC

V: TRBV5-1
D: TRBD1
size: .
J: TRBJ1-6
CDR3: CASGTGQDNPPLHF
DNA: TGCGCCAGCGGGACAGGGCAAGATAATCCACCCCTCCACTTT

V: TRBV6-6
D: TRBD1
size: .
J: TRBJ2-5
CDR3: CAITGDLQETQYF
DNA: TGTGCCATCACAGGGGACCTCCAAGAGACCCAGTACTTC

V: TRBV19
D: .
size: .
J: TRBJ1-1
CDR3: CASSIGQKNTEAFF
DNA: TGTGCCAGTAGTATAGGGCAGAAGAACACTGAAGCTTTCTTT

V: TRBV28
D: TRBD1
size: .
J: TRBJ1-6
CDR3: CASKHTGGLNSPLHF
DNA: TGTGCCAGCAAACACACAGGGGGCTTAAATTCACCCCTCCACTTT

V: TRBV11-2
D: .
size: .
J: TRBJ2-1
CDR3: CASSSLRSSYNEQFF
DNA: TGTGCCAGCAGCTCGCTAAGGAGCTCCTACAATGAGCAGTTCTTC

V: TRBV6-1
D: TRBD1
size: few
J: TRBJ1-5
CDR3: CASWTGRYSNQPQHF
DNA: TGTGCCAGCTGGACAGGCAGATATAGCAATCAGCCCCAGCATTTT

V: TRBV7-2
D: .
size: .
J: TRBJ1-2
CDR3: CASSSGRGHYGYTF
DNA: TGTGCCAGCAGTTCCGGGAGAGGGCACTATGGCTACACCTTC

V: TRBV9
D: TRBD1
size: .
J: TRBJ2-7
CDR3: CASSLRDRPYEQYF
DNA: TGTGCCAGCAGCCTCCGGGACAGACCCTACGAGCAGTACTTC

V: TRBV25-1
D: .
size: .
J: TRBJ1-2
CDR3: CASSDHDRHYGYTF
DNA: TGTGCCAGCAGTGATCATGACAGACACTATGGCTACACCTTC

V: TRBV5-4
D: .
size: .
J: TRBJ1-2
CDR3: CASSLGTWGYPDGYTF
DNA: TGTGCCAGCAGCCTGGGGACATGGGGATATCCAGATGGCTACACCTTC

V: TRBV5-1
D: .
size: .
J: TRBJ2-2
CDR3: CASSSLQNTGELFF
DNA: TGCGCCAGCAGCTCCTTACAGAACACCGGGGAGCTGTTTTTT

V: TRBV6-5
D: TRBD2
size: .
J: TRBJ2-7
CDR3: CASSKLAGSSYEQYF
DNA: TGTGCCAGCAGTAAACTAGCGGGAAGCTCCTACGAGCAGTACTTC

V: TRBV5-5
D: .
size: few
J: TRBJ2-2
CDR3: CASSLRRDGELFF
DNA: TGTGCCAGCAGCTTAAGGAGGGACGGGGAGCTGTTTTTT

V: TRBV21-1
D: .
size: .
J: TRBJ1-5
CDR3: CASIGVPGGNQPQHF
DNA: TGTGCCAGCATCGGGGTGCCAGGCGGGAATCAGCCCCAGCATTTT

V: TRBV7-9
D: TRBD1
size: .
J: TRBJ2-7
CDR3: CSSSLALLTPDRGEQYF
DNA: TGTTCCAGCAGCTTAGCCCTCCTGACACCGGACAGGGGCGAGCAGTACTTC

V: TRBV6-5
D: .
size: few
J: TRBJ1-1
CDR3: CASSSGENTEAFF
DNA: TGTGCCAGCAGCTCCGGGGAAAACACTGAAGCTTTCTTT

V: TRBV30
D: TRBD2
size: .
J: TRBJ2-7
CDR3: CAWGAPPGLADYEQYF
DNA: TGTGCCTGGGGGGCCCCCCCCGGACTAGCGGACTACGAGCAGTACTTC

V: TRBV11-1
D: TRBD2
size: .
J: TRBJ2-3
CDR3: CASTGLAKDTQYF
DNA: TGTGCCAGCACCGGACTAGCAAAAGATACGCAGTATTTT

V: TRBV18
D: TRBD1
size: .
J: TRBJ1-4
CDR3: CASSPPSQGANEKLFF
DNA: TGTGCCAGCTCACCACCATCGCAGGGGGCGAATGAAAAACTGTTTTTT

V: TRBV6-5
D: TRBD1
size: .
J: TRBJ2-1
CDR3: CASRPGQVSYNEQFF
DNA: TGTGCCAGCAGACCGGGACAGGTCTCCTACAATGAGCAGTTCTTC

V: TRBV7-9
D: TRBD2
size: .
J: TRBJ2-1
CDR3: CASSWTSEDRFF
DNA: TGTGCCAGCAGCTGGACTAGCGAAGATCGGTTCTTC

V: TRBV5-1
D: TRBD1
size: .
J: TRBJ1-1
CDR3: CASSWAGGNTEAFF
DNA: TGCGCCAGCAGCTGGGCAGGGGGGAACACTGAAGCTTTCTTT

V: TRBV6-1
D: TRBD2
size: .
J: TRBJ2-3
CDR3: CASRTSGRRIDTQYF
DNA: TGTGCCTCAAGGACTAGCGGGAGGCGGATAGATACGCAGTATTTT

V: TRBV6-6
D: TRBD2
size: .
J: TRBJ2-1
CDR3: CASSSHGLAGGNEQFF
DNA: TGTGCCAGCAGTTCTCACGGACTAGCGGGGGGTAATGAGCAGTTCTTC

V: TRBV28
D: .
size: .
J: TRBJ1-1
CDR3: CASSFGGIRRNTEAFF
DNA: TGTGCCAGCAGTTTTGGGGGGATCAGGCGGAACACTGAAGCTTTCTTT

V: TRBV19
D: TRBD1
size: once
J: TRBJ1-5
CDR3: CASSRDPGQLNQPQHF
DNA: TGTGCCAGTAGTAGAGATCCGGGACAGTTAAATCAGCCCCAGCATTTT

V: TRBV4-1
D: TRBD2
size: .
J: TRBJ2-1
CDR3: CASSQDPGLASGLNEQFF
DNA: TGCGCCAGCAGCCAAGACCCCGGGTTGGCTAGCGGCCTCAATGAGCAGTTCTTC

V: TRBV14
D: TRBD1
size: .
J: TRBJ1-6
CDR3: CASSQGDRPSPLHF
DNA: TGTGCCAGCAGCCAAGGGGACAGACCCTCACCCCTCCACTTT

V: TRBV6-5
D: TRBD1
size: .
J: TRBJ1-5
CDR3: CASSSTGQGAHQPQHF
DNA: TGTGCCAGCAGTTCAACCGGACAGGGAGCTCATCAGCCCCAGCATTTT

V: TRBV6-1
D: TRBD1
size: .
J: TRBJ2-1
CDR3: CASSEDRSSYNEQFF
DNA: TGTGCCAGCAGTGAGGACAGGAGCTCCTACAATGAGCAGTTCTTC

V: TRBV9
D: TRBD1
size: once
J: TRBJ1-1
CDR3: CASSFRTGEDTEAFF
DNA: TGTGCCAGCAGCTTTCGGACAGGGGAGGACACTGAAGCTTTCTTT

V: TRBV6-6
D: TRBD1
size: .
J: TRBJ2-7
CDR3: CASRFTGTGAEQYF
DNA: TGTGCCAGCCGTTTTACTGGGACAGGGGCGGAGCAGTACTTC